This TCR beta chain was recorded in a study of human T cells and chemical hapten exposure. Study-wide background: Diphenylcyclopropenone, dosed weekly to the scalp, was given to patients throughout the roughly 25-week study. Slight volume differences across pooled libraries mainly accounted for varying per-sample TCR yields.

Specified time point: patch test 2, 6 weeks after DPC sensitization. Treatment indicated: therapeutic diphenylcyclopropenone sensitization with weekly scalp DPC. It was from unfractionated whole blood that total RNA was extracted. TCRdb redid the calling of the RACE reads with MiXCR, one entry per CDR3 protein. This table has over 35,000 distinct CDR3 sequences, around 9.3% appearing once. Trimming removed 0 bases from V and 2 bases from J, with 6 bases in between. The CDR3 has 14 residues. The germline CDR1 and CDR2 sequences are MNHEY and SVGEGT. The specimen was whole blood, collected in connection with sensitization to the hapten diphenylcyclopropenone (DPC). This TCR derives from a woman aged 40 to 50 with alopecia areata. Some clones in this sample may be carry-over from other donors' samples. The chain is built from TRBV6-2 or TRBV6-3 and TRBJ2-3, with unresolved D. CDR3 bases: TGTGCCAGCAGTTACTCGCAGGCCACAGATACGCAGTATTTT. As protein: CASSYSQATDTQYF.